The rows below give T cell receptor beta chains drawn from one sample of a study of beta chain features in type 1 diabetes. Repertoires were generated with immunoSEQ multiplex PCR, while TCRdb's copy carries only in-frame clones and drops some. Here the sample spans some 160,000 clones, 7% to 10% being singletons. The sample comprised central memory CD4+ T cells from blood. These receptors all come from a woman aged 18-29 years in good health. Both conserved end residues are part of each CDR3. D genes are given only for firm matches. Expanded clones are given a class, and other clones once, few, many or no size at all.

cdr3_aa cdr3_nt d_call v_call cdr3_length j_call clone_size
CASSPDRGYTF TGTGCCAGCAGCCCGGACAGGGGCTACACCTTC TRBD1 TRBV7-9 11 TRBJ1-2 many
CASSLAQGRDGYTF TGTGCCAGCAGCTTAGCACAGGGAAGGGATGGCTACACCTTC NA TRBV7-8 14 TRBJ1-2 many
CASSPTGEDSPLHF TGTGCCAGCTCACCAACAGGGGAGGATTCACCCCTCCACTTT TRBD1 TRBV18 14 TRBJ1-6 few
CASSLVDSLNQPQHF TGTGCCAGCAGCTTAGTAGACAGCCTAAATCAGCCCCAGCATTTT NA TRBV11-2 15 TRBJ1-5 NA
CASSLERGNNEQFF TGCGCCAGCAGCTTGGAAAGGGGTAATAATGAGCAGTTCTTC NA TRBV5-1 14 TRBJ2-1 few
CASSSRQGAVTEAFF TGTGCCAGCAGCTCCCGGCAGGGGGCGGTCACTGAAGCTTTCTTT TRBD1 TRBV5-4 15 TRBJ1-1 NA
CASKDPGANTEAFF TGTGCCAGCAAGGACCCAGGGGCAAACACTGAAGCTTTCTTT NA TRBV6-5 14 TRBJ1-1 few
CASSVANQETQYF TGTGCCAGCAGCGTAGCTAACCAAGAGACCCAGTACTTC NA TRBV9 13 TRBJ2-5 NA
CASSPFDRRSYEQYF TGTGCCAGCAGCCCATTTGACAGACGATCCTACGAGCAGTACTTC NA TRBV5-6 15 TRBJ2-7 few
CASSLGRVDEKLFF TGTGCCAGCAGCCTTGGGAGGGTGGACGAAAAACTGTTTTTT NA TRBV7-9 14 TRBJ1-4 few
CATSPEESIDTQYF TGTGCCACCTCTCCCGAGGAATCTATAGATACGCAGTATTTT NA TRBV7-3 14 TRBJ2-3 NA
CAWSSVDTQYF TGTGCCTGGAGTTCCGTAGATACGCAGTATTTT NA TRBV30 11 TRBJ2-3 NA
CASSQGTGRVDQPQHF TGTGCCAGCAGCCAAGGGACAGGGCGAGTTGATCAGCCCCAGCATTTT TRBD1 TRBV4-2 16 TRBJ1-5 few
CASSYRDRVYSPLHF TGTGCCAGCAGCTACCGGGACAGGGTTTATTCACCCCTCCACTTT TRBD1 TRBV5-6 15 TRBJ1-6 NA
CASSFGPTGDTGELFF TGCGCCAGCAGCTTTGGCCCGACAGGGGACACCGGGGAGCTGTTTTTT TRBD1 TRBV5-1 16 TRBJ2-2 NA